This T cell receptor beta chain was recorded in a study of shared clonotypes between healthy human individuals. The CDR3 is 18 residues long. Looked up from germline, CDR1 is LNHDA and CDR2 is SQIVND (reference sequence). The J segment lost 7 bases and the V segment lost 2 bases, leaving 12 bases of the junction unmatched. The repertoire was sequenced with immunoSEQ multiplex PCR; TCRdb's copy has only in-frame clones and lacks some. The table lists some 2 million clones, 85% to 95% of them singletons, with less than 1.5% in the top ten. Naive CD8 cells comprised CD45RO-negative, CCR7-positively selected cells, excluding terminally differentiated effector memory CD45RA+ cells.

The TCR comes from a man aged 18 to 29 in good health. The rearrangement uses TRBV19 and TRBJ2-2; TRBD2 matches at 11 bases. Sequencing used naive CD8+ T cells sorted from blood. In DNA, the CDR3 is TGTGCCAGTAGTATACGCGGACTAGCGGGCTCTAGTGACGGGGAGCTGTTTTTT. Protein: CASSIRGLAGSSDGELFF.